The rows below give T cell receptor beta chains drawn from one sample of a study of blood T cell repertoires in COVID-19. Some clones are missing from TCRdb's copy, which holds only in-frame ones; the method was immunoSEQ multiplex PCR. The table lists roughly 76,000 clones, approximately 82% of them singletons. The specimen was peripheral blood. These receptors came from a woman in her 70s with acute or convalescent COVID-19. Each CDR3 is given with its conserved first and last residue. D genes are given only for firm matches. Clone size is stated in some rows and not others, as once, few, many or a class when expanded.

D,V,J,size,DNA,CDR3
-,TRBV18,TRBJ1-5,-,TGTGCCAGCTCCGATAACAGAAATCAGCCCCAGCATTTT,CASSDNRNQPQHF
TRBD1,TRBV18,TRBJ1-4,-,TGTGCCAGCTCACCCGGGACAGTGCGCTCTGCCACTAATGAAAAACTGTTTTTT,CASSPGTVRSATNEKLFF
TRBD1,TRBV7-9,TRBJ2-5,-,TGTGCCAGCAGCAGAACAGGGGTGGACGAGACCCAGTACTTC,CASSRTGVDETQYF
-,TRBV30,TRBJ2-7,-,TGTGCCTGGAGCGGCTCCTACGAGCAGTACTTC,CAWSGSYEQYF
-,TRBV19,TRBJ2-1,-,TGTGCCAGTAGTATAGGTAACTACTACAATGAGCAGTTCTTC,CASSIGNYYNEQFF
TRBD2,TRBV5-6,TRBJ2-1,few,TGTGCCAGCAGGATTTTAGCGGGAGGGAGCAATGAGCAGTTCTTC,CASRILAGGSNEQFF
-,TRBV30,TRBJ1-1,-,TGTGCCTGGAGTGTACCCTCTATAGTTACGAACACTGAAGCTTTCTTT,CAWSVPSIVTNTEAFF
TRBD2,TRBV3-1/TRBV3-2,TRBJ2-5,once,TGTGCCAGCAGCCAAGATCGGGTAGCGGGAGGGCTTAAAGAGACCCAGTACTTC,CASSQDRVAGGLKETQYF
-,TRBV13,TRBJ1-2,-,TGTGCCAGCAGCTTAGGTGGGGGCGCGGTTACCGGCTACACCTTC,CASSLGGGAVTGYTF
-,TRBV4-1,TRBJ1-5,-,TGCGCCAGCAGCCAAGATCCAGTTGCGGGGCCCCAGCATTTT,CASSQDPVAGPQHF
-,TRBV5-4,TRBJ2-5,-,TGTGCCAGCAGCGCCGGGGAGACCCAGTACTTC,CASSAGETQYF
-,TRBV11-2,TRBJ2-7,-,TGTGCCAGCAGCCCCTCTTATACAGCCTACGAGCAGTACTTC,CASSPSYTAYEQYF
-,TRBV5-1,TRBJ2-3,few,TGCGCCAGCAACGCAGCGGGTCCTAGCACAGATACGCAGTATTTT,CASNAAGPSTDTQYF
-,TRBV5-5,TRBJ1-1,-,TGTGCCAGCAGCTTGGGGATTGGAGAAGGGAACACTGAAGCTTTCTTT,CASSLGIGEGNTEAFF
TRBD1,TRBV5-8,TRBJ2-7,-,TGTGCCAGCAGCTTGGTAGGACAGGGACCCACCTACGAGCAGTACTTC,CASSLVGQGPTYEQYF
TRBD1,TRBV9,TRBJ1-4,-,TGTGCCAGCAGCGGAGATCCCCGTGGGACAGGAGGCGAAAAACTGTTTTTT,CASSGDPRGTGGEKLFF
-,TRBV30,TRBJ1-4,-,TGTGCCTGGAGTTTGAACAGCAATGAAAAACTGTTTTTT,CAWSLNSNEKLFF
-,TRBV12-3/TRBV12-4,TRBJ1-1,-,TGTGCCAGCAGTTTAGCCTTCGGCACTGAAGCTTTCTTT,CASSLAFGTEAFF
-,TRBV30,TRBJ1-4,few,TGTGCCCGAATTCCGGGGGGCGAAAAACTGTTTTTT,CARIPGGEKLFF
-,TRBV11-2,TRBJ2-1,-,TGTGCCAGCAGCTTAGTTGCGGGGAGGGGGGATGAGCAGTTCTTC,CASSLVAGRGDEQFF
TRBD1,TRBV19,TRBJ1-5,once,TGTGCTAGTAGTTACAGGGGGTCGGGGCAGCCCCAGCATTTT,CASSYRGSGQPQHF
-,TRBV12-5,TRBJ2-1,-,TGTGCTAGTGGTTCTCTCACAGGGTTACGTAGTGAGCAGTTCTTC,CASGSLTGLRSEQFF
-,TRBV11-2,TRBJ2-5,-,TGTGCCAGCAGCTTATTTAGGGCTTCTAGGGGGCAAGAGACCCAGTACTTC,CASSLFRASRGQETQYF
-,TRBV6-5,TRBJ1-4,-,TGTGCCAGCTCAGTCGGGTTGACTAATGAAAAACTGTTTTTT,CASSVGLTNEKLFF
TRBD2,TRBV6-6,TRBJ2-7,-,TGTGCCAGCAGTCCTACTAGCGGCCCCTACGAGCAGTACTTC,CASSPTSGPYEQYF
TRBD1,TRBV19,TRBJ1-4,-,TGTGCCACCGACCCGACAGGGAAAGGTGAAAAACTGTTTTTT,CATDPTGKGEKLFF
-,TRBV29-1,TRBJ1-2,once,TGCAGCACTCTCGAGACATCTAACTATGGCTACACCTTC,CSTLETSNYGYTF
TRBD1,TRBV3-1/TRBV3-2,TRBJ1-4,-,TGTGCCAGCACGCAGGGGGCGAGCGGGAAACTGTTTTTT,CASTQGASGKLFF
-,TRBV27,TRBJ1-2,-,TGTGCCAGCAGTCCGATGGACAGTCCCTATGGCTACACCTTC,CASSPMDSPYGYTF
-,TRBV6-5,TRBJ2-5,-,TGTGCCAGCATGGGTAGCATGGTGGAGACCCAGTACTTC,CASMGSMVETQYF
TRBD2,TRBV5-1,TRBJ2-7,-,TGCGCCAGCAGCGGGGAAGGTAGCGGGAGTAAGTACTTC,CASSGEGSGSKYF
TRBD1,TRBV19,TRBJ2-7,-,TGTGCCAGTTCGGACAGGGGCTACGAGCAGTACTTC,CASSDRGYEQYF
TRBD1,TRBV27,TRBJ1-6,-,TGTGCCACCGGACTTGACAGGGCCAGGGGTTCACCCCTCCACTTT,CATGLDRARGSPLHF
TRBD2,TRBV6-1,TRBJ2-2,-,TGTGCCAGCAGTGTGGATAGCGGGGGTAACACCGGGGAGCTGTTTTTT,CASSVDSGGNTGELFF
TRBD2,TRBV15,TRBJ2-7,few,TGTGCCACCAGCAAGATGGGCGGGAGCTACGAGCAGTACTTC,CATSKMGGSYEQYF
TRBD1,TRBV19,TRBJ1-5,-,TGTGCCAGTACCCGAGGACAGGGAGGGTATCAGCCCCAGCATTTT,CASTRGQGGYQPQHF
TRBD1,TRBV3-1/TRBV3-2,TRBJ1-1,-,TGTGCCAGCAGCCAAGATCCTCCAGGGGGCACTGAAGCTTTCTTT,CASSQDPPGGTEAFF
TRBD1,TRBV27,TRBJ2-1,-,TGTGCCAGCAGTCTAGGGGACAGGGTAGGGTACAATGAGCAGTTCTTC,CASSLGDRVGYNEQFF
-,TRBV15,TRBJ1-2,-,TGTGCCACCAGCGAACCAGGAGGGTACGGCTACACCTTC,CATSEPGGYGYTF
TRBD2,TRBV11-3,TRBJ2-7,-,TGTGCCAGCAGCTTTGGGGGGGAATCCTACGAGCAGTACTTC,CASSFGGESYEQYF
-,TRBV5-1,TRBJ2-5,-,TGCGCCAGCAGCCGGACGATAACCGGGACAACGCAAGAGACCCAGTACTTC,CASSRTITGTTQETQYF
-,TRBV5-1,TRBJ2-1,few,TGCGCCAGCAGCTCAGGGTACAATGAGCAGTTCTTC,CASSSGYNEQFF
-,TRBV7-3,TRBJ2-6,-,TGTGCCAGCAGCGCGCATAGCGGTACGGCCTCTGGGGCCAACGTCCTGACTTTC,CASSAHSGTASGANVLTF
-,TRBV19,TRBJ1-6,-,TGTGCCAGTAGTCAATTGAGCTCCTATAATTCACCCCTCCACTTT,CASSQLSSYNSPLHF
TRBD2,TRBV4-1,TRBJ2-1,-,TGCGCCAGCAGCCAAGATCAAGGGCTAGCGGGAGGCGTTGAGCAGTTCTTC,CASSQDQGLAGGVEQFF
TRBD1,TRBV18,TRBJ2-7,-,TGTGCCAGCTCAGATTCGAGACAGGGGGCGGTCGAGCAGTACTTC,CASSDSRQGAVEQYF
-,TRBV29-1,TRBJ1-1,-,TGCAGCGTCAGGGCTATTGGAATGAACACTGAAGCTTTCTTT,CSVRAIGMNTEAFF
-,TRBV1,TRBJ2-5,-,TGCACCAGCAGCCAAGATCGAGGAAGAAGCGGGAGTGAGCCCCAAGAGACCCAGTACTTC,CTSSQDRGRSGSEPQETQYF
-,TRBV29-1,TRBJ1-2,-,TGCAGCGTTGGGCAGGGTGATGGCTACACCTTC,CSVGQGDGYTF
TRBD1,TRBV14,TRBJ2-6,-,TGTGCCAGCAGCCGCGGACAGGGGAAATTCTCTGGGGCCAACGTCCTGACTTTC,CASSRGQGKFSGANVLTF
-,TRBV7-2,TRBJ2-1,-,TGTGCCAGCAGCTTAGTAACAGAATTCAATGAGCAGTTCTTC,CASSLVTEFNEQFF
-,TRBV4-1,TRBJ1-1,-,TGCGCCAGCAGCCAAGGAGGCGTAAACACTGAAGCTTTCTTT,CASSQGGVNTEAFF